The 23 T cell receptor beta chains presented below share a single source sample, sequenced in a study of blood T cell repertoires in COVID-19. The protocol was immunoSEQ multiplex PCR, while the TCRdb copy is restricted to in-frame clones and leaves out a portion. The data hold around 300,000 clones, with approximately 88% observed a single time. Input material: peripheral blood. These receptors originate from a man between 50 and 59 years old with acute or convalescent COVID-19.

Only one count was recorded for this clone. The chain links TRBV6-5 to TRBJ2-5, with 8 positions matching TRBD2. The CDR3 contains 15 residues. Germline V lookup: CDR1 MNHEY, CDR2 SVGAGI. Trimming took 7 bases from V and 2 from J; bases not matched to a gene: 9. The CDR3 loop is CASIPGGGRQETQYF. The CDR3 coding sequence is TGTGCCAGCATCCCGGGGGGGGGACGGCAAGAGACCCAGTACTTC.

This clone was seen a single time. The chain uses TRBV6-6 and TRBJ2-7; no clear D gene. V was cut by 4 bases and J by 3 bases, with 7 bases left in between. This CDR3 contains 12 residues. Germline loops: CDR1 MNHNY, CDR2 SVGAGI (reference sequence). In DNA form, the CDR3 reads TGTGCCAGCAGTTTCGGCGGCTACGAGCAGTACTTC. This translates into CASSFGGYEQYF.

This clone appeared a single time. The rearrangement uses TRBV18 and TRBJ1-1, with 8 bases aligning to TRBD1. J was trimmed by 4 bases and V by 4 bases; bases with no gene match: 5. The V gene's germline CDR1 is KGHSH and CDR2 LQKENI. This CDR3 spans 14 amino acids. CDR3 nucleotide sequence: TGTGCCAGCTCACTTCAGGGGGCGGGCACTGAAGCTTTCTTT. As protein: CASSLQGAGTEAFF.

V is TRBV11-3 and J is TRBJ2-3; D possibly corresponds to TRBD1 (6 bases). From germline, CDR1 is SGHNT and CDR2 YENEEA. The V gene lost 1 base and the J gene lost 8 bases, with 10 bases spanning the gap. The length of the CDR3 is 13 residues. The CDR3: CASSLGGPSTQYF. In DNA, the CDR3 is TGTGCCAGCAGCTTAGGGGGGCCCTCTACGCAGTATTTT.

This chain uses TRBV7-2 with TRBJ2-1; 10 positions match TRBD2. J lost 1 base, V lost 1 base, and 4 bases had no gene match. Per the germline V gene, CDR1 is SGHTA and CDR2 is FQGNSA. This CDR3 has 17 residues. The CDR3 loop is CASSLEASGGSYNEQFF. Written as DNA, the CDR3 is TGTGCCAGCAGCTTAGAGGCTAGCGGGGGATCCTACAATGAGCAGTTCTTC.

The chain has TRBV7-9 and TRBJ1-2; 12 bases line up with TRBD1. Germline CDR1 and CDR2: SEHNR and FQNEAQ (reference sequence). The CDR3 length is 16 residues. V shed 5 bases, J shed 4 bases, and the junction held 8 bases outside the gene matches. The CDR3 DNA is TGTGCCAGCAGCCCGGGGGGACAGGGGGCTCCCTATGGCTACACCTTC. Translated, it gives CASSPGGQGAPYGYTF.

This chain connects TRBV2 to TRBJ2-2, with a weak D call TRBD2 (6 bases). The germline CDR1 and CDR2 sequences are SNHLY and FYNNEI. The CDR3 consists of 17 residues. Trimming removed 8 bases from V and 4 bases from J, with 23 bases in between. The CDR3 protein is CASLSWAGRTGTGELFF. The CDR3 DNA sequence: TGTGCCAGCCTCTCATGGGCAGGGAGGACGGGCACCGGGGAGCTGTTTTTT.

This clone appeared once. The chain's CDR3 is CASSLGPRSGVGDTQYF. CDR3 bases: TGTGCCAGCAGCTTAGGGCCAAGGAGCGGGGTGGGAGATACGCAGTATTTT. The gene calls are TRBV7-3 and TRBJ2-3; 7 bases agree with TRBD2. J was trimmed by 5 bases and V by 2 bases; bases with no gene match: 13. CDR3 length: 17 residues. CDR1 is SGHTA and CDR2 is FQGTGA in the germline V gene.

The rearrangement joins TRBV5-6 to TRBJ2-2; maybe TRBD2 (5 bases). Germline V lookup: CDR1 SGHDT, CDR2 YYEEEE. CDR3 length: 17 residues. Trimming cost V 3 bases and J 4 bases, with 19 bases left between them. The CDR3 here is CASSSGKIRRGTGELFF. For the CDR3, the DNA is TGTGCCAGCAGCTCCGGGAAGATTCGCCGTGGCACCGGGGAGCTGTTTTTT. The variable domain in full, with the rest retrieved from reference TRBV5-6 and TRBJ2-2, is DAGVTQSPTHLIKTRGQQVTLRCSPKSGHDTVSWYQQALGQGPQFIFQYYEEEERQRGNFPDRFSGHQFPNYSSELNVNALLLGDSALYLCASSSGKIRRGTGELFFGEGSRLTVL.

The chain's CDR3 is CAWASDTSNQPQHF. CDR3 coding DNA: TGTGCCTGGGCCTCGGACACTAGCAATCAGCCCCAGCATTTT. The chain joins TRBV30 to TRBJ1-5, with TRBD1 as a possible D gene (5 bases). The germline V gene encodes CDR1 GTSNPN and CDR2 SVGIG (reference sequence). This CDR3 region has 14 residues. V was shortened by 5 bases and J by 0 bases, with 11 bases between the two germline ends.

V and J are TRBV24-1 and TRBJ2-7; TRBD2 is a possible D gene (6 bases). The CDR3 is 16 residues long. Trimming took off 7 bases at V and 5 bases at J, with 23 bases between the two ends. Germline CDR1 is KGHDR and CDR2 is SFDVKD. In DNA form, the CDR3 reads TGTGCCACCAGCCCCCGGGGGACCCAGGGTGAACACGAGCAGTACTTC. Protein product: CATSPRGTQGEHEQYF.

The chain recombines TRBV2 with TRBJ2-1; 7 bases are shared with TRBD2. With V trimmed by 3 bases and J by 4 bases, 0 bases remained unmatched. The CDR3 totals 13 residues. CDR1 is SNHLY and CDR2 is FYNNEI in the germline V gene. CDR3 DNA: TGTGCCAGCAGTGACGGGAGGTACAATGAGCAGTTCTTC. Its protein is CASSDGRYNEQFF.

The chain joins TRBV30 to TRBJ1-2; a weak D match, TRBD1 (5 bases). The germline gives CDR1 GTSNPN, CDR2 SVGIG (reference sequence). Trimming removed 7 bases from V and 8 bases from J, with 23 bases in between. The CDR3 spans 14 residues. CDR3 sequence: CASPFRTTVFGYTF. The CDR3 nucleotides read TGTGCCTCCCCGTTCCGGACGACAGTCTTCGGCTACACCTTC.

The chain is built from TRBV6-6 and TRBJ1-1; D is unresolved. V lost 2 bases, J lost 4 bases, and 11 bases lay in between. Germline V gives CDR1 MNHNY, CDR2 SVGAGI (reference sequence). This CDR3 spans 14 amino acids. Written as DNA, the CDR3 is TGTGCCAGCAGTTACCTACCCACGGGCACTGAAGCTTTCTTT. Encoded protein: CASSYLPTGTEAFF.

The J gene is TRBJ2-7, the V gene TRBV5-1; 8 bases fit TRBD1. Germline V gene sequence: CDR1 SGHRS, CDR2 YFSETQ. Trimming took 5 bases from V and 9 from J; bases not matched to a gene: 16. This CDR3 is built from 15 residues. The CDR3 loop is CASRAPGQVQRGQYF. Written as DNA, the CDR3 is TGCGCCAGCAGAGCACCGGGACAGGTCCAAAGGGGGCAGTACTTC.

This sequence joins TRBV7-9 and TRBJ1-2, with D uncertain. CDR3 size: 16 residues. Trimming shortened V by 5 bases and J by 2 bases, and 18 bases separated the two germline ends. Germline CDR1 is SEHNR and CDR2 is FQNEAQ (reference sequence). The CDR3 sequence: CASSPFPADSNYGYTF. Here the CDR3 DNA reads TGTGCCAGCAGCCCATTCCCGGCGGACTCAAACTATGGCTACACCTTC.

This clone was observed a single time. This chain uses TRBV6-1 with TRBJ1-5; TRBD1 matches at 7 bases. The CDR3 covers 15 residues. Germline CDR1 reads MNHNS; CDR2 reads SASEGT. The V and J ends lost 0 bases and 5 bases, in that order; junction bases with no gene match: 4. The CDR3 region has the DNA TGTGCCAGCAGTGAAGCAAGGGGGCTAGATCAGCCCCAGCATTTT. Translation gives CASSEARGLDQPQHF.

The rearrangement joins TRBV15 to TRBJ1-1; D is ambiguous. The CDR3 has 13 residues. The germline V and J ends were trimmed by 8 bases and 2 bases, with 12 bases remaining between them. Looked up from germline, CDR1 is LNHNV and CDR2 is YYDKDF (reference sequence). The CDR3 DNA follows: TGTGCCACCCGGGGTATGGAAAACACTGAAGCTTTCTTT. It translates to CATRGMENTEAFF.

The rearrangement links TRBV5-1 to TRBJ1-1, with 9 bases lining up with TRBD1. Germline V gives CDR1 SGHRS, CDR2 YFSETQ. The V and J ends lost 5 bases and 3 bases, in that order; junction bases with no gene match: 8. The CDR3 loop spans 15 amino acids. The CDR3 bases are TGCGCCAGCAGAACAGGGGGCCCGTTCGACACTGAAGCTTTCTTT. Amino acids: CASRTGGPFDTEAFF. Looking up the rest from reference TRBV5-1 and TRBJ1-1 gives the full variable domain: KAGVTQTPRYLIKTRGQQVTLSCSPISGHRSVSWYQQTPGQGLQFLFEYFSETQRNKGNFPGRFSGRQFSNSRSEMNVSTLELGDSALYLCASRTGGPFDTEAFFGQGTRLTVV.

The chain uses TRBV6-6 and TRBJ1-3, with TRBD1 matching over 7 bases. V shed 4 bases and J 0 bases; nucleotides not matched to a gene: 3. There are 15 residues in the CDR3. Germline V lookup: CDR1 MNHNY, CDR2 SVGAGI (reference sequence). The CDR3 spells CASSSGTVSGNTIYF. As DNA, the CDR3 is TGTGCCAGCAGTTCCGGGACAGTCTCTGGAAACACCATATATTTT.

The genes are TRBV5-1 and TRBJ2-1, with TRBD2 matching 9 bases. Germline values: CDR1 SGHRS, CDR2 YFSETQ. The junction had 6 bases not matched to a gene; V was cut back by 3 bases and J by 5 bases. This CDR3 is 15 amino acids long. This CDR3 is CASSSLAGENNEQFF. The CDR3 DNA reads as TGCGCCAGCAGCTCCTTAGCGGGGGAGAACAATGAGCAGTTCTTC. The whole variable domain, remainder taken from reference TRBV5-1 and TRBJ2-1, is KAGVTQTPRYLIKTRGQQVTLSCSPISGHRSVSWYQQTPGQGLQFLFEYFSETQRNKGNFPGRFSGRQFSNSRSEMNVSTLELGDSALYLCASSSLAGENNEQFFGPGTRLTVL.

The chain couples TRBV18 to TRBJ1-1; D perhaps matches TRBD1 (5 bases). The germline V gene has CDR1 KGHSH and CDR2 LQKENI. There are 15 residues in the CDR3. V was cut by 1 base and J by 1 base, with 10 bases left in between. CDR3 residues: CASSPQGVGNTEAFF. The CDR3 DNA reads TGTGCCAGCTCACCACAAGGGGTGGGGAACACTGAAGCTTTCTTT.

The gene calls are TRBV7-9 and TRBJ2-7; 8 nucleotides agree with TRBD1. This CDR3 has 14 residues. V lost 4 bases to trimming and J lost 0 bases; unmatched junction nucleotides: 2. Germline-derived CDR1 and CDR2 are SEHNR and FQNEAQ (reference sequence). In DNA, the CDR3 is TGTGCCAGCAGCTCGGACAGGGTCTCCTACGAGCAGTACTTC. Its translation: CASSSDRVSYEQYF.